One T cell receptor (beta chain) is described in this entry. Its antigen is still unknown. Unmatched junction bases numbered 2, after V lost 6 bases and J lost 0 bases. Germline CDR1 SGHTA, CDR2 FQGTGA. CDR3 size: 16 residues. The data stem from a study of graft-versus-host responses after intestinal transplantation. The study, taken as a whole, reports: Maximum circulating GvH clone levels tracked with early post-transplant HvG decreases.

Researchers processed graft tissue to release intraepithelial and lamina propria lymphocytes. Produced via immunoSEQ multiplex PCR; TCRdb's table is partial and in-frame only. The sample contains some 12,000 clones, roughly three quarters of which appear only once. This clonotype was sampled from a human patient who received an intestinal transplant, so some T cells may come from the graft donor. The sample was ileum tissue, taken 23 days after intestinal transplant. This chain links TRBV7-3 with TRBJ2-2; 12 bases line up with TRBD2. CDR3 nucleotides: TGTGCCAGCAGGGCTAGCGGGAGGGCGAACACCGGGGAGCTGTTTTTT. It specifies CASRASGRANTGELFF.